Detailed here is one T cell receptor (beta chain). Its target is unknown. The record originates from a study of T cell responses to AZD1222 COVID-19 vaccine. Turning to the study itself: Second doses that came at about 4 or about 12 weeks were put together. The study, taken as a whole, reports: The donors showed a predominance of white British ancestry and of females, with possible underestimation of clonal diversity.

V shed 4 bases and J 3 bases; nucleotides not matched to a gene: 5. Per germline, CDR1 SGHTA and CDR2 FQGTGA. The CDR3 is 15 residues long. Using immunoSEQ multiplex PCR, the repertoire was profiled, and TCRdb retains in-frame clones only, with some absent. In the table there are 90,000 to 150,000 clones, around 89% of which are singletons. The material was peripheral blood, obtained on day 0 of AZD1222 vaccination. The gene calls are TRBV7-3 and TRBJ2-3; TRBD1 matches at 9 bases. This clonotype was obtained from an adult in good health. CDR3 region: CASSSWTGETDTQYF. DNA of the CDR3: TGTGCCAGCAGCTCCTGGACAGGGGAGACAGATACGCAGTATTTT.